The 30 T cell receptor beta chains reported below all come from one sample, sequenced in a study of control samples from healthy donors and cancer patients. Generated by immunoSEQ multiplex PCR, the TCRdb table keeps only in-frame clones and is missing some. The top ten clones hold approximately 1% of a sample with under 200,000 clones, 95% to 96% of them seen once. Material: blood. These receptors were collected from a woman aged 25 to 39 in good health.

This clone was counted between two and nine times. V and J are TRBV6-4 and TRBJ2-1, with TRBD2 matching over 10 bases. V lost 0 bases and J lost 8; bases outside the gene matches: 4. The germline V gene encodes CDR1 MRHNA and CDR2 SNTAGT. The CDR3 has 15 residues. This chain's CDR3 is CASSDSAGGRDEQFF. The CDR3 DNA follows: TGTGCCAGCAGTGACTCAGCGGGAGGGCGGGATGAGCAGTTCTTC.

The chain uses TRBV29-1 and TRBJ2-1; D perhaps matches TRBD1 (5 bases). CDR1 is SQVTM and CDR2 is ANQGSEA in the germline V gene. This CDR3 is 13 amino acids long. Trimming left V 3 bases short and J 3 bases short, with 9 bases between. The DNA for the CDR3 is TGCAGCGTTGAGAAACAGGTCTACAATGAGCAGTTCTTC. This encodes CSVEKQVYNEQFF.

CDR3 in DNA: TGTGCCAGCAGTCCCAGGGGACGGCCTGGCTACACCTTC. As protein: CASSPRGRPGYTF. J is TRBJ1-2 and V is TRBV27, with D perhaps TRBD1 (6 bases). CDR3 length: 13 amino acids. Deletions cut 5 bases from V and 7 bases from J, with 14 bases between. CDR1 and CDR2 (germline): MNHEY, SMNVEV (reference sequence).

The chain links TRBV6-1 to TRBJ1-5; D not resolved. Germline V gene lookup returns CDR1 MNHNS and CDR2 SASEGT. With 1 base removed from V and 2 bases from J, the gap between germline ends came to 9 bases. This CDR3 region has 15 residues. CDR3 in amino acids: CASSEGGTGNQPQHF. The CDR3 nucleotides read TGTGCCAGCAGTGAAGGGGGTACTGGCAATCAGCCCCAGCATTTT.

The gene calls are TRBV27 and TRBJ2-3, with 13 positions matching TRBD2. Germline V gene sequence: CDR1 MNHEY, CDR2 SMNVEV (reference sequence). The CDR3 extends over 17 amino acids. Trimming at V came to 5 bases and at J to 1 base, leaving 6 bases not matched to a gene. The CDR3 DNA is TGTGCCAGCAGTCTCGGACTAGCGGGAGTGGGCACAGATACGCAGTATTTT. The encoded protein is CASSLGLAGVGTDTQYF.

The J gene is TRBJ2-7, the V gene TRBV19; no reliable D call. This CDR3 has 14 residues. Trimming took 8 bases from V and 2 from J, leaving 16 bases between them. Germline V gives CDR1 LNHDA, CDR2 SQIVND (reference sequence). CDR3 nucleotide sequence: TGTGCCAGTTCCCGCGTCGGGCCCGCCTACGAGCAGTACTTC. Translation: CASSRVGPAYEQYF.

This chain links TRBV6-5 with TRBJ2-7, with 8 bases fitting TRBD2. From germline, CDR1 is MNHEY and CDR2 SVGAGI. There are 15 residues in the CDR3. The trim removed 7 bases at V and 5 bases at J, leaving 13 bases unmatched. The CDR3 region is CASKDRREGYHEQYF. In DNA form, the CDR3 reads TGTGCCAGCAAGGATCGACGGGAGGGTTACCACGAGCAGTACTTC.

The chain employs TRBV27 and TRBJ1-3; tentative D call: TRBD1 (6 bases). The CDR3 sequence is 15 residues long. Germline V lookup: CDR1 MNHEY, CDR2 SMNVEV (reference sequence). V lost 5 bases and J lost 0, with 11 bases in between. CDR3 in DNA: TGTGCCAGCAGTCCGGACAGACCCTCTGGAAACACCATATATTTT. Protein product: CASSPDRPSGNTIYF.

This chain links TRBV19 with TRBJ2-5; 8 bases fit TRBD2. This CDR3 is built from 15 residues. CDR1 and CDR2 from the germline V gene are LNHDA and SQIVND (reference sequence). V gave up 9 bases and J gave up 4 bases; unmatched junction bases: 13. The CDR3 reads CASDQGAGAGETQYF. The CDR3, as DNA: TGTGCCAGCGACCAGGGAGCGGGGGCTGGAGAGACCCAGTACTTC. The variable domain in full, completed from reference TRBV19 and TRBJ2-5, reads DGGITQSPKYLFRKEGQNVTLSCEQNLNHDAMYWYRQDPGQGLRLIYYSQIVNDFQKGDIAEGYSVSREKKESFPLTVTSAQKNPTAFYLCASDQGAGAGETQYFGPGTRLLVL.

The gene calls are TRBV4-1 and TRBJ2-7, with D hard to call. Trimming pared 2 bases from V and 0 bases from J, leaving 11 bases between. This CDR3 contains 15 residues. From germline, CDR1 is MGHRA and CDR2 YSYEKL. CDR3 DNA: TGCGCCAGCAGCCAATTGTCCACAAACTCCTACGAGCAGTACTTC. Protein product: CASSQLSTNSYEQYF.

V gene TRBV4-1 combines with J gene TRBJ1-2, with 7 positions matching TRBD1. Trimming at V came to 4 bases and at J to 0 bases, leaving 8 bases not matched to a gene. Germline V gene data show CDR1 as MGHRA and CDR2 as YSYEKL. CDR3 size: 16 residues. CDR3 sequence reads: CASSPFEGQSNYGYTF. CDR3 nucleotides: TGCGCCAGCAGCCCGTTCGAGGGACAGTCTAACTATGGCTACACCTTC.

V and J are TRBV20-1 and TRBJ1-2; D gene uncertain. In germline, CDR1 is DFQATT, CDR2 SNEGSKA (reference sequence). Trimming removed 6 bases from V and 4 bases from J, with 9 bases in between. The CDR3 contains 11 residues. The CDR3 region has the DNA TGCAGTGCCCAGAGATCCTATGGCTACACCTTC. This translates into CSAQRSYGYTF.

The DNA for the CDR3 is TGTGCCAGTAGTGTCCTAGCGGGAGGGGCCTACGAGCAGTACTTC. Its translation is CASSVLAGGAYEQYF. The chain has TRBV19 and TRBJ2-7; the match to TRBD2 covers 12 bases. The germline V gene has CDR1 LNHDA and CDR2 SQIVND (reference sequence). V lost 5 bases, J lost 2 bases, and 4 bases stayed unmatched. This CDR3 is built from 15 residues.

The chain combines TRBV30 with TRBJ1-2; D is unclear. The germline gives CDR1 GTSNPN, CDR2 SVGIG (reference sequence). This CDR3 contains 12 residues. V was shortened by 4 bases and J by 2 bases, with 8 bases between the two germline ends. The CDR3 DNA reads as TGTGCCTGGATCCGTGACAACTATGGCTACACCTTC. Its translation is CAWIRDNYGYTF.

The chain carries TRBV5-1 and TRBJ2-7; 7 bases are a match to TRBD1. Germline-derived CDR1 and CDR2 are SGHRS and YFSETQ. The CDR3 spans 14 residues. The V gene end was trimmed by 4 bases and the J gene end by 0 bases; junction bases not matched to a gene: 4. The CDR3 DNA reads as TGCGCCAGCAGCCCGGGACAGCACTCCTACGAGCAGTACTTC. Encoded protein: CASSPGQHSYEQYF.

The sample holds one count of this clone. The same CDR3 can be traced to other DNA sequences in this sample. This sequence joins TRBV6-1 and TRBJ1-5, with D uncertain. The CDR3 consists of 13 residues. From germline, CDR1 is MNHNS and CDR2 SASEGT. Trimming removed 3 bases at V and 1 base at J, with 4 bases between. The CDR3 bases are TGTGCCAGCAGTGAGCGGAGCAATCAGCCCCAGCATTTT. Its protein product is CASSERSNQPQHF.

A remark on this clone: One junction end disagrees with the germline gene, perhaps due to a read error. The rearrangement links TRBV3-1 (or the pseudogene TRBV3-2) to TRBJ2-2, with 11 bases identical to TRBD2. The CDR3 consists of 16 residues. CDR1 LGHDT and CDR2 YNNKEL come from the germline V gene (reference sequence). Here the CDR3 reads CASSQLAGGNIGELFF. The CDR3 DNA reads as TGTGCCAGCAGCCAACTAGCGGGGGGAAACATCGGGGAGCTGTTTTTT.

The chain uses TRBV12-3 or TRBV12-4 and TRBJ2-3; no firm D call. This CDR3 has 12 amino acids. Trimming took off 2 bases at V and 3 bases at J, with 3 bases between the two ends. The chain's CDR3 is CASSLLTDTQYF. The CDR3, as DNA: TGTGCCAGCAGTTTATTGACAGATACGCAGTATTTT.

The CDR3 here is CASSHGGFPRSYTF. The CDR3 nucleotides read TGTGCCAGCAGCCATGGAGGGTTTCCTCGAAGCTACACCTTC. The chain links TRBV14 to TRBJ1-2; D gene uncertain. The CDR3 has 14 amino acids. Germline loops: CDR1 SGHDN, CDR2 FVKESK. Trimming shortened V by 3 bases and J by 9 bases, and 17 bases separated the two germline ends.

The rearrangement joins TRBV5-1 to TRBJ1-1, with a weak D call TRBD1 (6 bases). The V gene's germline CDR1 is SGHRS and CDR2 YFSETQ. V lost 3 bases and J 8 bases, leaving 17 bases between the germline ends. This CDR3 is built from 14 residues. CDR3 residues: CASSYSLQGGEAFF. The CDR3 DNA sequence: TGCGCCAGCAGCTACTCTTTACAGGGCGGGGAAGCTTTCTTT.

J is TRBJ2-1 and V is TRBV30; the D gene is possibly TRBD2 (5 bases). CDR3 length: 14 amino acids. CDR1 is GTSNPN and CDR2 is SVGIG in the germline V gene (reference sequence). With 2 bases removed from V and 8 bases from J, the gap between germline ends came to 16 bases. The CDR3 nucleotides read TGTGCCTGGAGTTTAGGGCGGGCAGGTCATGAGCAGTTCTTC. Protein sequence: CAWSLGRAGHEQFF. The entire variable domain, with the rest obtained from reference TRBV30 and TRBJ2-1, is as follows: SQTIHQWPATLVQPVGSPLSLECTVEGTSNPNLYWYRQAAGRGLQLLFYSVGIGQISSEVPQNLSASRPQDRQFILSSKKLLLSDSGFYLCAWSLGRAGHEQFFGPGTRLTVL.

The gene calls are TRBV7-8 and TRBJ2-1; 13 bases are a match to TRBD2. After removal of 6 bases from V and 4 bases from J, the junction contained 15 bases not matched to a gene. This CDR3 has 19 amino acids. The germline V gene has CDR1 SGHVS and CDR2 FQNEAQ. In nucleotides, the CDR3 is TGTGCCAGCAGACCTACAGGGGCCGGACTAGCGGGGGCGTACAATGAGCAGTTCTTC. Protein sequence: CASRPTGAGLAGAYNEQFF.

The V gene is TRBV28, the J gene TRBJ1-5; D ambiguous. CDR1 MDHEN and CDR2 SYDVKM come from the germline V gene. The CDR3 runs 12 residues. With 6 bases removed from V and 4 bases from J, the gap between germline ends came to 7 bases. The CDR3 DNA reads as TGTGCCAGCAGGCGAGGGAATCAGCCCCAGCATTTT. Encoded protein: CASRRGNQPQHF.

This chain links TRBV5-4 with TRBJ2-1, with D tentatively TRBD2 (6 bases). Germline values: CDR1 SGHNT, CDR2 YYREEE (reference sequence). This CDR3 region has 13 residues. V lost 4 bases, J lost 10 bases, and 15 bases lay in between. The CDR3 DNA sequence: TGTGCCAGCAGCCCCGGGAGTTTGGACGAGCAGTTCTTC. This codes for CASSPGSLDEQFF.

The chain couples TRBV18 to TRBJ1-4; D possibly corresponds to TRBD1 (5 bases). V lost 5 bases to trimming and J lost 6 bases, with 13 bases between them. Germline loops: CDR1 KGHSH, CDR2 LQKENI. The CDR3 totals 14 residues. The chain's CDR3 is CASSSPGNDEKLFF. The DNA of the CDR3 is TGTGCCAGCTCATCTCCAGGGAACGATGAAAAACTGTTTTTT.

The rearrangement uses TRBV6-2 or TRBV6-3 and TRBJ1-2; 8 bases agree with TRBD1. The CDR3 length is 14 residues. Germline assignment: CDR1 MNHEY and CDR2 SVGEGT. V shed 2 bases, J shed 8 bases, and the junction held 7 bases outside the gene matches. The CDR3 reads CASSYPDRVGGYTF. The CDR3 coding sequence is TGTGCCAGCAGTTACCCGGACAGGGTTGGAGGCTACACCTTC.

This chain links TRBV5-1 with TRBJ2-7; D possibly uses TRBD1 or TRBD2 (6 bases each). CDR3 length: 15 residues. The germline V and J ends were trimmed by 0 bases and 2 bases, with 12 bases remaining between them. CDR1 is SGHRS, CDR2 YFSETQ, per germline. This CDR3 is CASSLVAGTTYEQYF. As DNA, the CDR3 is TGCGCCAGCAGCTTGGTTGCGGGGACAACCTACGAGCAGTACTTC.

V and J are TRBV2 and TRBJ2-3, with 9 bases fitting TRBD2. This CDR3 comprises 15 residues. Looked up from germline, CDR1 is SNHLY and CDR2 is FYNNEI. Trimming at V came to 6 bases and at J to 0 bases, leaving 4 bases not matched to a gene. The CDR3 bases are TGTGCCAGCAGCCAGCGGGGGGCTAGCACAGATACGCAGTATTTT. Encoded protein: CASSQRGASTDTQYF.

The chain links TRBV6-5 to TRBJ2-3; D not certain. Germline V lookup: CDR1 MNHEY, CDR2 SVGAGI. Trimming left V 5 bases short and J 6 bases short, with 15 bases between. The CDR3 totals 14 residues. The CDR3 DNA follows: TGTGCCAGCAGTCTTGGCCCGGCCGCGGATACGCAGTATTTT. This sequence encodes CASSLGPAADTQYF.

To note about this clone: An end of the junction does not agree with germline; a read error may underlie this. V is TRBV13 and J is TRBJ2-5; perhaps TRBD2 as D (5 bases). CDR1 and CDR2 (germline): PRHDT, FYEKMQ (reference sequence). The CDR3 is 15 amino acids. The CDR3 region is CASSFPIATQEAQYF. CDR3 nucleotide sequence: TGTGCCAGCAGCTTTCCAATAGCGACCCAAGAGGCCCAGTACTTC.